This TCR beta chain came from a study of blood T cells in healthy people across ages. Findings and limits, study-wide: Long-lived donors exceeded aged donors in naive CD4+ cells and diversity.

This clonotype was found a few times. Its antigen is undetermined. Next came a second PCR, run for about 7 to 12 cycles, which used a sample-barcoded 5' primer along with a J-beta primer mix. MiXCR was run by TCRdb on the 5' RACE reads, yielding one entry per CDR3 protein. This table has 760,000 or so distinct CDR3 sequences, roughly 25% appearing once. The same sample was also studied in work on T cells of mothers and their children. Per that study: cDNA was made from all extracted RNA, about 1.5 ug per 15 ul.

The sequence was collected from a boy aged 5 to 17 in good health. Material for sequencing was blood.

This CDR3 is CASADTPNEKLFF. Here the CDR3 DNA reads TGTGCCAGCGCGGACACTCCTAATGAAAAACTGTTTTTT. The V and J genes are TRBV6-5 and TRBJ1-4, with a weak D call TRBD1 (5 bases). Per germline, CDR1 MNHEY and CDR2 SVGAGI. The length of the CDR3 is 13 residues. The V end lost 8 bases, the J end lost 3 bases, and 10 bases lay between the germline ends.